This TCR beta chain comes out of a study of blood T cell repertoires in COVID-19. As for the study in general: COVID-19 samples collected from the United States, Italy and Spain covered acute and convalescent phases. PBMCs, B-cell-depleted T cells, or T cells provided the cDNA or gDNA that made up the material.

This clone was counted a few times. In the authors' methods: Researchers report that nucleated cell counts were estimated from reference gene primer amplification. Here immunoSEQ multiplex PCR was the method, and the copy in TCRdb shows in-frame clones only, minus some. V, J and clone size were drawn from that table, and D and trimming were deduced from the DNA. The profile shows about 15,000 clones, more than 80% of them singletons. The CDR3 runs to 14 residues. In germline, CDR1 is LNHDA, CDR2 SQIVND (reference sequence). Trimming pared 8 bases from V and 8 bases from J, leaving 21 bases between. The source is a human donor in a cohort sampled during active COVID-19. The chain recombines TRBV19 with TRBJ1-2, with D tentatively TRBD1 (6 bases). Material: peripheral blood. CDR3 region: CASHQQGFSYGYTF. The CDR3 bases are TGTGCCAGTCACCAACAGGGTTTTTCTTACGGCTACACCTTC.